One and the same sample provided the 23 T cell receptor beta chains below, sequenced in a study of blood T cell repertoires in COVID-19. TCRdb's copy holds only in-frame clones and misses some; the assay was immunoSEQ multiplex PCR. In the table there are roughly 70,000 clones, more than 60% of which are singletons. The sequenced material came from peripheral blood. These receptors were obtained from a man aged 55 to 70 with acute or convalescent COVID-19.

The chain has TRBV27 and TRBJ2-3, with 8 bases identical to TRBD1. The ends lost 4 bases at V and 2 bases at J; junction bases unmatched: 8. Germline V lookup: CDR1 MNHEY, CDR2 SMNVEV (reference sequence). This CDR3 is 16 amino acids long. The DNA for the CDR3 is TGTGCCAGCAGTTCCCCCGGCAGGGGGCCCACAGATACGCAGTATTTT. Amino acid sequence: CASSSPGRGPTDTQYF.

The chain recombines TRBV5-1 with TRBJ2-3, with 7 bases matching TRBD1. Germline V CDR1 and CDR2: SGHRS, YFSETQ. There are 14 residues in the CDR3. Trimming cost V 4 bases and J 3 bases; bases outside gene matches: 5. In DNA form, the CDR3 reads TGCGCCAGCAGCACTGGACAGGTTACAGATACGCAGTATTTT. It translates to CASSTGQVTDTQYF.

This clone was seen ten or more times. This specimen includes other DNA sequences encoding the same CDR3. The CDR3: CASSPYRDYGYTF. Written as DNA, the CDR3 is TGTGCCAGCAGCCCGTACAGGGACTATGGCTACACCTTC. V and J are TRBV14 and TRBJ1-2; D is perhaps TRBD1 (6 bases). The CDR3 extends over 13 amino acids. Germline V gene lookup returns CDR1 SGHDN and CDR2 FVKESK. V was clipped by 4 bases and J by 3 bases, with 9 bases between them.

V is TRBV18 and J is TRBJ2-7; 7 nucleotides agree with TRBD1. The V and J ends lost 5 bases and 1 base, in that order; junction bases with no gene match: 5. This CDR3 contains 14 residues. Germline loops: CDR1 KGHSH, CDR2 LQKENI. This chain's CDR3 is CASSSRQGSYEQYV. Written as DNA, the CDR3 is TGTGCCAGCTCATCTAGACAGGGATCCTACGAGCAGTACGTC.

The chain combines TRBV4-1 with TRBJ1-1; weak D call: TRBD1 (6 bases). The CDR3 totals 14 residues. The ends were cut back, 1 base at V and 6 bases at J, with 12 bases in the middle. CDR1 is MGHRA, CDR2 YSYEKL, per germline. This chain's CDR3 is CASSQGVGAPEAFF. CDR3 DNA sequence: TGCGCCAGCAGCCAAGGAGTGGGGGCGCCTGAAGCTTTCTTT.

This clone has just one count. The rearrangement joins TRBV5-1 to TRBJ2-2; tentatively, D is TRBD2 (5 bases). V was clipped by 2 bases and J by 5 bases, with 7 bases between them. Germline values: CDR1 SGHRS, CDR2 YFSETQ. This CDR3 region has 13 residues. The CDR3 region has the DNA TGCGCCAGCAGCTTCTCGGGGACCGGGGAGCTGTTTTTT. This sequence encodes CASSFSGTGELFF. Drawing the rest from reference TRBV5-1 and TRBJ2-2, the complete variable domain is KAGVTQTPRYLIKTRGQQVTLSCSPISGHRSVSWYQQTPGQGLQFLFEYFSETQRNKGNFPGRFSGRQFSNSRSEMNVSTLELGDSALYLCASSFSGTGELFFGEGSRLTVL.

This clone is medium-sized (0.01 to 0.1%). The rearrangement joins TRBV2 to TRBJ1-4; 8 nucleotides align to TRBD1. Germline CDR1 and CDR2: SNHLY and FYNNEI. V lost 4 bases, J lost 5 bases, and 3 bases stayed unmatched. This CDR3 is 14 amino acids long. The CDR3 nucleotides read TGTGCCAGCAGTGTTAGGACAGGGAATGAAAAACTGTTTTTT. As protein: CASSVRTGNEKLFF. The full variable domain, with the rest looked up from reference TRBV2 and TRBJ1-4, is EPEVTQTPSHQVTQMGQEVILRCVPISNHLYFYWYRQILGQKVEFLVSFYNNEISEKSEIFDDQFSVERPDGSNFTLKIRSTKLEDSAMYFCASSVRTGNEKLFFGSGTQLSVL.

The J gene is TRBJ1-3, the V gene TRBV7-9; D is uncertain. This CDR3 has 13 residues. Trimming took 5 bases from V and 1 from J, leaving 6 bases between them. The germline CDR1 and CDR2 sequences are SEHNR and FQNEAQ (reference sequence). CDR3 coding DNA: TGTGCCAGCAGCCCAAATTCTGGAAACACCATATATTTT. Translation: CASSPNSGNTIYF.

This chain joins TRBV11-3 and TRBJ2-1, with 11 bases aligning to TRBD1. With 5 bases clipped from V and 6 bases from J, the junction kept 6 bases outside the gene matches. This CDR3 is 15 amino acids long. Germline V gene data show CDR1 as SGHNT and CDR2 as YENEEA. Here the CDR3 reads CASSPGTGGLNEQFF. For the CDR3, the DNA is TGTGCCAGCAGCCCCGGGACAGGGGGTCTCAATGAGCAGTTCTTC.

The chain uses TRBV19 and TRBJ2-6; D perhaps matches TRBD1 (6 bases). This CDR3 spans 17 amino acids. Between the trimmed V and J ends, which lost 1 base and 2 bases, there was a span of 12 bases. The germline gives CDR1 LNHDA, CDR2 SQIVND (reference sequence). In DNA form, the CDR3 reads TGTGCCAGTAGTATAGTAATGGGGGCTCCTGGGGCCAACGTCCTGACTTTC. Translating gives CASSIVMGAPGANVLTF.

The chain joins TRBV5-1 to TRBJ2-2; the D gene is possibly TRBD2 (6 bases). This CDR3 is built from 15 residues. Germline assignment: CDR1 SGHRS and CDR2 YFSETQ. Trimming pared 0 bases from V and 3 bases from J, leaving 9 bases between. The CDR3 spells CASSLGVADTGELFF. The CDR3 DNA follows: TGCGCCAGCAGCTTGGGAGTAGCGGACACCGGGGAGCTGTTTTTT.

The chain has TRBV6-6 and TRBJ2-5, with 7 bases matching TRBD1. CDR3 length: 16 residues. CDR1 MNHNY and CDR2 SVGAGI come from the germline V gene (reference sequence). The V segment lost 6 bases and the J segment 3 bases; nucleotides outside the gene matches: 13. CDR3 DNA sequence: TGTGCCAGCAGGAGATTATGGGGACAGAGCGAAGAGACCCAGTACTTC. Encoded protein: CASRRLWGQSEETQYF.

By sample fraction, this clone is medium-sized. Here the CDR3 reads CASSEIAGVRDEQFF. As DNA, the CDR3 is TGCGCCAGCAGTGAAATAGCGGGAGTAAGGGATGAGCAGTTCTTC. The V call is TRBV10-1, the J call TRBJ2-1, with 9 bases lining up with TRBD2. The CDR3 has 15 amino acids. V lost 3 bases to trimming and J lost 8 bases; unmatched junction nucleotides: 8. Germline assignment: CDR1 WNHNN and CDR2 SYGVQD (reference sequence).

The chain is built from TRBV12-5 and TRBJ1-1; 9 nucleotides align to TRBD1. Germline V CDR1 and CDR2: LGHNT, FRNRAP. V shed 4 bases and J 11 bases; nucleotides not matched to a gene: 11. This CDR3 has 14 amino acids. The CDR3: CASGSPGQGVRAFF. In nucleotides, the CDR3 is TGTGCTAGTGGTTCCCCGGGACAGGGAGTTCGGGCTTTCTTT. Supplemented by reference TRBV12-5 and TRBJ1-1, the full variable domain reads DARVTQTPRHKVTEMGQEVTMRCQPILGHNTVFWYRQTMMQGLELLAYFRNRAPLDDSGMPKDRFSAEMPDATLATLKIQPSEPRDSAVYFCASGSPGQGVRAFFGQGTRLTVV.

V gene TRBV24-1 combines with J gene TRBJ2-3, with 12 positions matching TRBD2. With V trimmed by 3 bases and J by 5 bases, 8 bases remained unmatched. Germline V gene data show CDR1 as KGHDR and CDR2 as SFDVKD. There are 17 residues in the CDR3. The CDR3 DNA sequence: TGTGCCACCAGTGATGTGCGACTAGCGGGGGAAGAAGATACGCAGTATTTT. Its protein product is CATSDVRLAGEEDTQYF.

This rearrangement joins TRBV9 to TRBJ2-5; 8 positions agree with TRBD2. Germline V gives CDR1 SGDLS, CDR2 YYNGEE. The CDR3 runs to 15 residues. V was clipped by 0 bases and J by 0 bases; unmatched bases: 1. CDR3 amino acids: CASSVVGLDQETQYF. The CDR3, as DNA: TGTGCCAGCAGCGTAGTGGGACTAGACCAAGAGACCCAGTACTTC.

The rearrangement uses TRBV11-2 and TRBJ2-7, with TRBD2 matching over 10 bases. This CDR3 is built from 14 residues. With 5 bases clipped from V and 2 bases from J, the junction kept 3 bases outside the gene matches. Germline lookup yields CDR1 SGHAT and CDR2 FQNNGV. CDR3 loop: CASSLLAGAYEQYF. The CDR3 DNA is TGTGCCAGCAGCCTCCTAGCGGGAGCCTACGAGCAGTACTTC.

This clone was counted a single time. The CDR3, as DNA: TGTGCCACCAGTGAATATAGCGCCTTGTCAGATACGCAGTATTTT. This sequence encodes CATSEYSALSDTQYF. This sequence joins TRBV24-1 and TRBJ2-3; tentative D call: TRBD2 (5 bases). CDR1 is KGHDR and CDR2 is SFDVKD in the germline V gene. The CDR3 consists of 15 residues. Trimming shortened V by 4 bases and J by 4 bases, and 14 bases separated the two germline ends.

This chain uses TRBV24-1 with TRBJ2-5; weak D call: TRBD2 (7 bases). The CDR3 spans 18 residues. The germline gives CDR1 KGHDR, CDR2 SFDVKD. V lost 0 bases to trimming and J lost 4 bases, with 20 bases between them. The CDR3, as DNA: TGTGCCACCAGTGATTTGGGGGCTGGGCGAGGGGGGGCAGAGACCCAGTACTTC. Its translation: CATSDLGAGRGGAETQYF.

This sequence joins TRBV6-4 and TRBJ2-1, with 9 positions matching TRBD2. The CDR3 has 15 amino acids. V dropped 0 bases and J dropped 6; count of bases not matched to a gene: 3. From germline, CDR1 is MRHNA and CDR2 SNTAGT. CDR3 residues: CASSDSSGGINEQFF. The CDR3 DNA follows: TGTGCCAGCAGTGACTCTAGCGGGGGAATCAATGAGCAGTTCTTC.

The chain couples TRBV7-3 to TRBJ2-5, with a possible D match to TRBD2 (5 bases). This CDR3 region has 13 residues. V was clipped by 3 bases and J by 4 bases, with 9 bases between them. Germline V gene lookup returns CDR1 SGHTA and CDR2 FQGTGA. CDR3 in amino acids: CASSFGSIETQYF. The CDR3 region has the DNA TGTGCCAGCAGCTTTGGGAGCATAGAGACCCAGTACTTC.

The CDR3 DNA sequence: TGTGCCAGCAGTGAAGCGGTTCCCGGTCTGCCCCCCAATCAGCCCCAGCATTTT. Amino acids: CASSEAVPGLPPNQPQHF. V gene TRBV6-1 combines with J gene TRBJ1-5, with D hard to call. The V gene's germline CDR1 is MNHNS and CDR2 SASEGT. The CDR3 length is 18 residues. Trimming took off 0 bases at V and 3 bases at J, with 18 bases between the two ends.

CDR3: CASHPRGGFTEAFF. DNA of the CDR3: TGTGCCAGCCACCCCCGGGGGGGATTCACTGAAGCTTTCTTT. This sequence joins TRBV6-5 and TRBJ1-1; D possibly corresponds to TRBD1 (5 bases). From germline, CDR1 is MNHEY and CDR2 SVGAGI. V lost 8 bases to trimming and J lost 4 bases, with 17 bases between them. The CDR3 runs to 14 residues.